This T cell receptor beta chain was obtained from a study of T cells in women clearing cervical HPV infection. Germline CDR1 SEHNR, CDR2 FQNEAQ (reference sequence). J was trimmed by 7 bases and V by 5 bases; bases with no gene match: 13. The CDR3 extends over 15 amino acids. TCRdb's table, derived via immunoSEQ multiplex PCR, lists solely in-frame clones and lacks some. With about 30,000 clones in the sample, the ten largest clones hold 6.6%. Turning to this clone: The read finishes 3 residues shy of the CDR3 end, and the germline J gene is used to complete it.

Material for sequencing was blood buffy coat. This chain connects TRBV7-9 to TRBJ1-2; 7 bases agree with TRBD1. The sequence was collected from a woman between 18 and 70 years old with a cervical HPV16 infection that either progressed to CIN3+ or cleared (not recorded which). The chain's CDR3 is CASSPTKDRWGGYTF. The CDR3 bases that were read are TGTGCCAGCAGCCCGACAAAGGACAGGTGGGGTGGC.